The 10 T cell receptor beta chains in this list originate from one sample, sequenced in a study of shared clonotypes between healthy human individuals. The repertoire was sequenced with immunoSEQ multiplex PCR; TCRdb's copy has only in-frame clones and lacks some. The sample includes about 490,000 clones, around 80% of them seen just once. What was sequenced was PBMCs. All receptors derive from a woman aged 40 to 49 in good health. Some clones in this sample may be carry-over from other donors' samples.

The rearrangement links TRBV6-6 to TRBJ1-3; TRBD1 is a possible D gene (5 bases). CDR3 length: 14 amino acids. V was pared by 8 bases and J by 2 bases, with 13 bases between. Germline-derived CDR1 and CDR2 are MNHNY and SVGAGI (reference sequence). CDR3 sequence: CASASGGAGNTIYF. CDR3 bases: TGTGCCAGCGCTTCTGGGGGGGCTGGAAACACCATATATTTT.

A note on this clone: A read error likely explains this, since a far larger clone differs by one base. The chain carries TRBV19 and TRBJ2-1; 10 bases map to TRBD1. The V and J ends lost 8 bases and 1 base, in that order; junction bases with no gene match: 8. Germline-derived CDR1 and CDR2 are LNHDA and SQIVND (reference sequence). CDR3 length: 16 residues. CDR3 coding DNA: TGTGCCAGTGGTCCGGACAGGGGGAGGTCCTACAATGAGCAGTTCTTC. Translation: CASGPDRGRSYNEQFF.

The V gene is TRBV5-1, the J gene TRBJ1-1; TRBD1 is a possible D gene (5 bases). CDR1 and CDR2 (germline): SGHRS, YFSETQ. V lost 6 bases and J lost 0, with 18 bases in between. There are 16 residues in the CDR3. This CDR3 reads CASKLSGHSMNTEAFF. The CDR3 DNA reads as TGCGCCAGCAAGTTATCGGGGCATTCCATGAACACTGAAGCTTTCTTT.

The chain joins TRBV28 to TRBJ1-4, with TRBD1 matching over 7 bases. The CDR3 has 13 amino acids. Germline trimming cut 9 bases from V and 7 bases from J; bases unmatched to any gene: 8. The germline V gene has CDR1 MDHEN and CDR2 SYDVKM. CDR3 in amino acids: CASNRGGVEKLFF. The CDR3 DNA follows: TGTGCCAGTAACAGGGGTGGAGTTGAAAAACTGTTTTTT.

The chain links TRBV7-3 to TRBJ2-2; no clear D gene. The CDR3 consists of 16 residues. The V gene lost 1 base and the J gene lost 4 bases, with 13 bases spanning the gap. The germline V gene encodes CDR1 SGHTA and CDR2 FQGTGA. The CDR3 loop is CASSLSSPSVTGELFF. The DNA of the CDR3 is TGTGCCAGCAGCTTAAGTAGCCCAAGTGTCACCGGGGAGCTGTTTTTT.

The V and J genes are TRBV23-1 and TRBJ2-7; D is perhaps TRBD1 or TRBD2 (5 bases each). TRBV23-1 is placed among ORFs of uncertain function. The CDR3 length is 15 residues. V was shortened by 3 bases and J by 0 bases, with 12 bases between the two germline ends. CDR3 amino acids: CASSQPGPSSYEQYF. DNA for the CDR3: TGCGCCAGCAGTCAGCCGGGACCAAGCTCCTACGAGCAGTACTTC.

The chain employs TRBV5-1 and TRBJ2-7; TRBD2 matches 9 bases. The junction had 15 bases not matched to a gene; V was cut back by 1 base and J by 4 bases. There are 18 residues in the CDR3. From germline, CDR1 is SGHRS and CDR2 YFSETQ. CDR3 sequence: CASSLTPVTSGRIYEQYF. CDR3 nucleotides: TGCGCCAGCAGCTTGACCCCCGTGACCAGCGGGAGGATATACGAGCAGTACTTC.

The chain couples TRBV9 to TRBJ2-2; D remains unclear. The CDR3 contains 16 residues. V lost 4 bases, J lost 4 bases, and 17 bases lay in between. CDR1 is SGDLS and CDR2 is YYNGEE in the germline V gene. The CDR3 loop reads CASSPRTYTSTGELFF. CDR3 DNA sequence: TGTGCCAGCAGCCCCCGGACCTACACATCCACCGGGGAGCTGTTTTTT.

The chain carries TRBV7-2 and TRBJ2-3; 9 positions match TRBD1. The CDR3 totals 17 residues. The germline CDR1 and CDR2 sequences are SGHTA and FQGNSA. After removal of 2 bases from V and 1 base from J, the junction contained 7 bases not matched to a gene. CDR3 DNA sequence: TGTGCCAGCAGCTTAAAGGGGACAGGGAGCCGCACAGATACGCAGTATTTT. Translated, it gives CASSLKGTGSRTDTQYF.

About this clone itself: This likely came from a read error, as a far larger clone is one base away. This chain uses TRBV5-1 with TRBJ2-7, with 13 bases lining up with TRBD2. The CDR3 is 14 residues long. V gave up 7 bases and J gave up 7 bases; unmatched junction bases: 8. Germline-derived CDR1 and CDR2 are SGHRS and YFSETQ. The CDR3 region is CASGTSGRAREQYF. For the CDR3, the DNA is TGCGCCAGCGGCACTAGCGGGAGGGCCAGGGAGCAGTACTTC.